This T cell receptor (beta chain) was found in a study of shared clonotypes between healthy human individuals. Study-wide points: Sequencing depth was expected to influence donor clonotype sharing.

The V end lost 6 bases, the J end lost 8 bases, and 15 bases lay between the germline ends. The germline gives CDR1 MNHEY, CDR2 SVGAGI. The CDR3 covers 13 residues. In the case of this clone: Its antigen is not identified.

In the original workflow: Filtering differed since immunoSEQ provided only junctions, with no quality scores. Sequenced by immunoSEQ multiplex PCR; TCRdb stores in-frame clones only, minus some. V and J calls plus clone size are reproduced from that table; the DNA served to infer D and trimming. The sample yields around 2.3 million clones, more than 90% seen once. The V gene is TRBV6-5, the J gene TRBJ2-3, with D perhaps TRBD2 (5 bases). This clonotype was obtained from a man aged 18-30 years in good health. What was sequenced was naive CD4+ T cells sorted from blood. The subset is: CD45RA+ positively selected. The CDR3 coding sequence is TGTGCCAGCAGCCTTTCGGGGATTGTTACGCAGTATTTT. Translation gives CASSLSGIVTQYF.